This entry lists 13 T cell receptor beta chains sequenced from one sample in a study of T cell repertoires in cytomegalovirus infection. Their recognized antigens are unknown. Each CDR3 protein gets one entry after TCRdb re-called the reads with MiXCR. The sample carries approximately 500,000 distinct CDR3 sequences, 25% to 35% recorded once. The sample here was cultured PBMCs, taken from culture after CMV antigen stimulation. Receptors were obtained from a human donor in good health (CMV status not recorded). Some clones in this sample may be carry-over from other donors' samples.

The rearrangement uses TRBV2 and TRBJ1-1; D may be TRBD1 (5 bases). The CDR3 length is 11 residues. V lost 6 bases, J lost 11 bases, and 13 bases lay in between. Germline lookup yields CDR1 SNHLY and CDR2 FYNNEI. The CDR3, as DNA: TGTGCCAGCAGGGCCGTCGACAGCGCTTTCTTT. It yields the protein CASRAVDSAFF.

This clonotype was detected a few times. The chain combines TRBV7-8 with TRBJ1-1; D is undetermined. The CDR3 loop spans 17 amino acids. V was cut by 6 bases and J by 0 bases, with 20 bases left in between. Germline V gene lookup returns CDR1 SGHVS and CDR2 FQNEAQ. The CDR3 loop reads CASSLQINPSMNTEAFF. The CDR3 DNA reads TGTGCCAGCAGTCTACAGATAAATCCTTCTATGAACACTGAAGCTTTCTTT.

V gene TRBV27 combines with J gene TRBJ2-2; TRBD2 aligns across 11 bases. CDR1 and CDR2 (germline): MNHEY, SMNVEV (reference sequence). The CDR3 length is 16 residues. Germline trimming cut 7 bases from V and 0 bases from J; bases unmatched to any gene: 4. This CDR3 is CASKILAGANTGELFF. The CDR3 region has the DNA TGTGCCAGCAAGATACTAGCGGGAGCGAACACCGGGGAGCTGTTTTTT.

Ten or more counts support this clonotype. The chain recombines TRBV7-6 with TRBJ2-5, with 8 bases identical to TRBD1. The CDR3 extends over 14 amino acids. The J segment lost 5 bases and the V segment lost 5 bases, leaving 7 bases of the junction unmatched. Germline CDR1 and CDR2: SGHVS and FNYEAQ. The CDR3 DNA sequence: TGTGCCAGCAGCCGTCTCACAGGGGGGGAGACCCAGTACTTC. Translation: CASSRLTGGETQYF.

This clonotype has only a few counts. The rearrangement joins TRBV7-2 to TRBJ1-1; 10 positions agree with TRBD1. This CDR3 region has 15 residues. V was clipped by 5 bases and J by 0 bases; unmatched bases: 3. Looked up from germline, CDR1 is SGHTA and CDR2 is FQGNSA. CDR3 coding DNA: TGTGCCAGCAGCCGGGACAGGGGCTTGAACACTGAAGCTTTCTTT. It translates to CASSRDRGLNTEAFF. The whole variable domain, remainder taken from reference TRBV7-2 and TRBJ1-1, is GAGVSQSPSNKVTEKGKDVELRCDPISGHTALYWYRQSLGQGLEFLIYFQGNSAPDKSGLPSDRFSAERTGGSVSTLTIQRTQQEDSAVYLCASSRDRGLNTEAFFGQGTRLTVV.

This clonotype was seen only a few times. The chain joins TRBV28 to TRBJ2-7; D not resolved. The germline V gene has CDR1 MDHEN and CDR2 SYDVKM. Trimming pared 3 bases from V and 3 bases from J, leaving 6 bases between. This CDR3 has 12 residues. The CDR3 region has the DNA TGTGCCAGCAGTTTCCAGAACTACGAGCAGTACTTC. Translated, it gives CASSFQNYEQYF. Full variable domain (outside the CDR3, taken from reference TRBV28 and TRBJ2-7): DVKVTQSSRYLVKRTGEKVFLECVQDMDHENMFWYRQDPGLGLRLIYFSYDVKMKEKGDIPEGYSVSREKKERFSLILESASTNQTSMYLCASSFQNYEQYFGPGTRLTVT.

The chain carries TRBV19 and TRBJ2-1, with 10 bases that match TRBD1. The V gene end was trimmed by 7 bases and the J gene end by 5 bases; junction bases not matched to a gene: 8. This CDR3 is 15 amino acids long. Germline CDR1 reads LNHDA; CDR2 reads SQIVND (reference sequence). CDR3 protein: CASNLPGQGHNEQFF. The CDR3 DNA is TGTGCCAGTAACCTTCCGGGACAGGGGCACAATGAGCAGTTCTTC.

V and J are TRBV7-8 and TRBJ2-2, with TRBD1 as a possible D gene (7 bases). Trimming stripped 3 bases from V and 4 bases from J, with 12 bases between. This CDR3 is built from 15 residues. The germline CDR1 and CDR2 sequences are SGHVS and FQNEAQ. The CDR3 DNA sequence: TGTGCCAGCAGCTTTTACAGGGGAGGCACCGGGGAGCTGTTTTTT. Translated, it gives CASSFYRGGTGELFF.

The CDR3 bases are TGTGCCAGCAGAGGGGTCTTCTATGGCTACACCTTC. It is translated as CASRGVFYGYTF. The chain joins TRBV27 to TRBJ1-2, with D possibly matching TRBD1 (5 bases). V was clipped by 6 bases and J by 4 bases, with 9 bases between them. Germline values: CDR1 MNHEY, CDR2 SMNVEV (reference sequence). The CDR3 consists of 12 residues.

The J gene is TRBJ2-2, the V gene TRBV19; 10 nucleotides line up with TRBD1. The length of the CDR3 is 17 residues. Trimming removed 3 bases from V and 8 bases from J; junction bases left unmatched: 12. Germline values: CDR1 LNHDA, CDR2 SQIVND (reference sequence). The CDR3 region is CASSISPGTGVGGELFF. The CDR3 DNA follows: TGTGCCAGTAGTATTTCCCCCGGGACAGGGGTCGGAGGGGAGCTGTTTTTT.

This clonotype was seen ten or more times. The chain is built from TRBV7-2 and TRBJ2-3; no firm D call. Per the germline V gene, CDR1 is SGHTA and CDR2 is FQGNSA. The CDR3 spans 15 residues. Trimming took 1 base from V and 6 from J, leaving 14 bases between them. CDR3 nucleotides: TGTGCCAGCAGCTTAGTAGGTGGCTCTGGGGATACGCAGTATTTT. It is translated as CASSLVGGSGDTQYF. Using reference TRBV7-2 and TRBJ2-3 for the parts outside the CDR3, the full variable domain is GAGVSQSPSNKVTEKGKDVELRCDPISGHTALYWYRQSLGQGLEFLIYFQGNSAPDKSGLPSDRFSAERTGGSVSTLTIQRTQQEDSAVYLCASSLVGGSGDTQYFGPGTRLTVL.

CDR3 region: CASSEFTARGYTF. The DNA for the CDR3 is TGTGCCAGCAGTGAATTCACAGCTCGTGGCTACACCTTC. The genes are TRBV25-1 and TRBJ1-2; no reliable D call. The CDR3 contains 13 residues. Trimming shortened V by 1 base and J by 7 bases, and 10 bases separated the two germline ends. CDR1 is MGHDK, CDR2 SYGVNS, per germline.

This clonotype appeared many times. The rearrangement uses TRBV12-3 or TRBV12-4 and TRBJ2-5; weak D call: TRBD2 (7 bases). V was shortened by 5 bases and J by 9 bases, with 31 bases between the two germline ends. The CDR3 covers 18 residues. Written as DNA, the CDR3 is TGTGCCAGCAGTCCCTCCGTGTGGCGGGAGAGACCCTCAGGGGCCCAGTACTTC. This gives the protein CASSPSVWRERPSGAQYF.